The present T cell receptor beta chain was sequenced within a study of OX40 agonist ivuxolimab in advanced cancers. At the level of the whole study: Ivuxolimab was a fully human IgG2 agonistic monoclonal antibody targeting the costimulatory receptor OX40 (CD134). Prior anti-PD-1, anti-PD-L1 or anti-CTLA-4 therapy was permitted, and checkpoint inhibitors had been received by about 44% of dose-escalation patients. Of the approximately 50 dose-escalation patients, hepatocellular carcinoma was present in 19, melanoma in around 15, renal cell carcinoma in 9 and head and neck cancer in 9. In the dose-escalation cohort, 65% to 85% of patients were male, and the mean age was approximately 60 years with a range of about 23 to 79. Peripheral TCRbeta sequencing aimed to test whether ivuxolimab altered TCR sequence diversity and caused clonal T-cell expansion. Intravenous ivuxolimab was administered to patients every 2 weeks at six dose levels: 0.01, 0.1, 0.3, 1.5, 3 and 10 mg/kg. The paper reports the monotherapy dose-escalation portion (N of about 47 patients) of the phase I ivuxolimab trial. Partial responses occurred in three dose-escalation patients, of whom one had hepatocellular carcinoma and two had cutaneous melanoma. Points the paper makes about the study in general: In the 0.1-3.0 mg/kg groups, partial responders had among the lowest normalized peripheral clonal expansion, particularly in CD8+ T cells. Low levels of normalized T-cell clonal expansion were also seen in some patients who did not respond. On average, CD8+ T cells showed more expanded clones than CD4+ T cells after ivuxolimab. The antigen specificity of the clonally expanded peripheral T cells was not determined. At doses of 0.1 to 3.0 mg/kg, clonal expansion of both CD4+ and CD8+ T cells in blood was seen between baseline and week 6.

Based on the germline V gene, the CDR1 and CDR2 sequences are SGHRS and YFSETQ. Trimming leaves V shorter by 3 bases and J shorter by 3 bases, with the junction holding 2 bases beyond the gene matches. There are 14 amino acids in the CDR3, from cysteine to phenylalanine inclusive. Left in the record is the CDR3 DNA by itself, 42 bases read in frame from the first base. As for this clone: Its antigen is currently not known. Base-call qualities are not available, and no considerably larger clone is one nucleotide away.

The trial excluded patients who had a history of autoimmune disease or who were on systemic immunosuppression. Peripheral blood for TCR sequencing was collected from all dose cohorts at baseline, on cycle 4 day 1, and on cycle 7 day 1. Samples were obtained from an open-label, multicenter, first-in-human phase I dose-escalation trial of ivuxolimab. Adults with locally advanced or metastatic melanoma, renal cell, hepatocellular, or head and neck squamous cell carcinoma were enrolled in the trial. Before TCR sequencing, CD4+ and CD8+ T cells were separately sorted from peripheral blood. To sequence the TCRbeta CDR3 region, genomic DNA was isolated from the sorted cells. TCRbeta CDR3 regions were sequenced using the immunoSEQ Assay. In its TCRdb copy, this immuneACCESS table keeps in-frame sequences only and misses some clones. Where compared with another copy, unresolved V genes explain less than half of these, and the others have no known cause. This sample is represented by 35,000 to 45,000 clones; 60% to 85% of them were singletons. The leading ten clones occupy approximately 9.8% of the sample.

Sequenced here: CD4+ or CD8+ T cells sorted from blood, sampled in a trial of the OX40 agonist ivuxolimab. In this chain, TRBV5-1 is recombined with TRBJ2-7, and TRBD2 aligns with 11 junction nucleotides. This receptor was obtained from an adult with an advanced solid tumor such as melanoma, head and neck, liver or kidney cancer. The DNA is TGCGCCAGCAGCTGGACTAGCGGGCACTACGAGCAGTACTTC. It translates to CASSWTSGHYEQYF.